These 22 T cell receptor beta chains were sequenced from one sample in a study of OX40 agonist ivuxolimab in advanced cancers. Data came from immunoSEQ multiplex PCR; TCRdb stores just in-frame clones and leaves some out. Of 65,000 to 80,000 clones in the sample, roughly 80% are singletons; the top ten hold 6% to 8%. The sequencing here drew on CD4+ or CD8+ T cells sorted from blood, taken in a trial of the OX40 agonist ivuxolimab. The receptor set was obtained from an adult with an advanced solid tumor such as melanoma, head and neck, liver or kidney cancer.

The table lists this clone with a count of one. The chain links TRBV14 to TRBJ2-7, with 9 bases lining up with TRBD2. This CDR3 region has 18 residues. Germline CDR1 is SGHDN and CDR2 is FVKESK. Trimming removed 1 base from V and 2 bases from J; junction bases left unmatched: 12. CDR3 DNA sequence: TGTGCCAGCAGCCAAGTTTCCCCGGGACTAGCATTGACCTACGAGCAGTACTTC. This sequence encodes CASSQVSPGLALTYEQYF.

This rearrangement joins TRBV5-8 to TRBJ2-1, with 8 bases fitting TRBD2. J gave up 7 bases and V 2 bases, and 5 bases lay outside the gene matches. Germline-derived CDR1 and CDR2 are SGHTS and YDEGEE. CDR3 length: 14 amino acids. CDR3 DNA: TGTGCCAGCAGCTTACGGGGGGGATGGAATGAGCAGTTCTTC. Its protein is CASSLRGGWNEQFF.

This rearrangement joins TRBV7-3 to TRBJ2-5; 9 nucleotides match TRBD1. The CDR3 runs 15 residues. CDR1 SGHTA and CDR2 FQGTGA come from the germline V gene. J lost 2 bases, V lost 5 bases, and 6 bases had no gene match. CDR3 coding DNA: TGTGCCAGCAGCGCCGGGACAGGGTTACAAGAGACCCAGTACTTC. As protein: CASSAGTGLQETQYF.

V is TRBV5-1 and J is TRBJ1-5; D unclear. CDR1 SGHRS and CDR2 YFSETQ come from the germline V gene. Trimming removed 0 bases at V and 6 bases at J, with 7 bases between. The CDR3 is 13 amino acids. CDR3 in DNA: TGCGCCAGCAGCTTGGGTTGGGGTCAGCCCCAGCATTTT. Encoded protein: CASSLGWGQPQHF.

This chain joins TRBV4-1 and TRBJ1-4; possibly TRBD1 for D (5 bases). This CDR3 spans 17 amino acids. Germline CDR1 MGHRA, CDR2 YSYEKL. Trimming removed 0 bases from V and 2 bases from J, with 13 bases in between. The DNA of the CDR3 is TGCGCCAGCAGCCAAGATAAAGGAGGGGAGACTAATGAAAAACTGTTTTTT. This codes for CASSQDKGGETNEKLFF.

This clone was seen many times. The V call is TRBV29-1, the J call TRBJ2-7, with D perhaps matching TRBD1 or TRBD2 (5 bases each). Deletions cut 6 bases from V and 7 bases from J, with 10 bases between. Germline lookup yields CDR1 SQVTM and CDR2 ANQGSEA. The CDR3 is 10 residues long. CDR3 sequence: CSVREGEQYF. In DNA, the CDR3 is TGCAGCGTCCGTGAGGGGGAGCAGTACTTC.

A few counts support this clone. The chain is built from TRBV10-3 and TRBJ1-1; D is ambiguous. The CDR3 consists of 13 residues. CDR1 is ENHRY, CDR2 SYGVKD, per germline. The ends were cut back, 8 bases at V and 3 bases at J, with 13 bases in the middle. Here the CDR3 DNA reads TGTGCCATCGTAGCGGAGGGTTACACTGAAGCTTTCTTT. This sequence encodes CAIVAEGYTEAFF.

CDR3 in amino acids: CASSLDNRGPEQYF. CDR3 sequence (DNA): TGTGCCAGCAGTCTGGACAATAGGGGCCCCGAGCAGTACTTC. The gene calls are TRBV28 and TRBJ2-7; the D gene is possibly TRBD1 (5 bases). V lost 5 bases to trimming and J lost 6 bases, with 17 bases between them. The CDR3 runs 14 residues. Germline V gene data show CDR1 as MDHEN and CDR2 as SYDVKM.

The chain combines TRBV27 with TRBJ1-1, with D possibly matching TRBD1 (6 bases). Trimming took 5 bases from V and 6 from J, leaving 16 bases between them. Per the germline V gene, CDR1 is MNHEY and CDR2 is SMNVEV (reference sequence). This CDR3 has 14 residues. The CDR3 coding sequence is TGTGCCAGCAGTCCGCGAGGGGGAGGGGCTGAAGCTTTCTTT. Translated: CASSPRGGGAEAFF.

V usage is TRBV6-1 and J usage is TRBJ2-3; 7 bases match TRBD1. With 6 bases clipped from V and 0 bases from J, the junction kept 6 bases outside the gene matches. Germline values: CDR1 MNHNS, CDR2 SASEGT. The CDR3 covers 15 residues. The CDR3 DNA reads TGTGCCAGCAGGACTGACAGGGTTAGCACAGATACGCAGTATTTT. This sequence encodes CASRTDRVSTDTQYF.

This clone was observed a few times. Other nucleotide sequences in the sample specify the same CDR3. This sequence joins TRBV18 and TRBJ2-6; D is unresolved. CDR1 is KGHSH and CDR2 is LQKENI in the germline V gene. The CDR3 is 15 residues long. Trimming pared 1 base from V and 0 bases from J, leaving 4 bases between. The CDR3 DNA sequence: TGTGCCAGCTCACCACTTGGCTCTGGGGCCAACGTCCTGACTTTC. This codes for CASSPLGSGANVLTF.

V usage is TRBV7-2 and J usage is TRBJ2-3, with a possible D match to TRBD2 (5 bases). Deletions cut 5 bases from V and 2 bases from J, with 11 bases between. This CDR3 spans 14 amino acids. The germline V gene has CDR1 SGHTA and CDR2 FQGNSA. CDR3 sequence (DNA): TGTGCCAGCAGCCCCGGACTTTCCACAGATACGCAGTATTTT. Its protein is CASSPGLSTDTQYF.

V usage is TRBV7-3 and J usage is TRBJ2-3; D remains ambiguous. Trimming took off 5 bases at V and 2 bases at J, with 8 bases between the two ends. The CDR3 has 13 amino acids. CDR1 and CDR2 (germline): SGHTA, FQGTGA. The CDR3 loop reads CASSGYTTDTQYF. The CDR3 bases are TGTGCCAGCAGCGGCTACACCACAGATACGCAGTATTTT.

CDR3 residues: CASSLAATRETQYF. CDR3 nucleotide sequence: TGCGCCAGCAGCTTGGCAGCCACGCGCGAGACCCAGTACTTC. This chain joins TRBV5-1 and TRBJ2-5; D unclear. The CDR3 extends over 14 amino acids. Germline-derived CDR1 and CDR2 are SGHRS and YFSETQ. Trimming stripped 0 bases from V and 5 bases from J, with 11 bases between.

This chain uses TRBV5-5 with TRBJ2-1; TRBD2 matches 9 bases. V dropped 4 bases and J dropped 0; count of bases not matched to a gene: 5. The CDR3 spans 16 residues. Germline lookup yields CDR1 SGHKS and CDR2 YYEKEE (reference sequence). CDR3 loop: CASSHGLAISYNEQFF. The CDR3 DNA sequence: TGTGCCAGCAGCCATGGACTAGCGATCTCCTACAATGAGCAGTTCTTC.

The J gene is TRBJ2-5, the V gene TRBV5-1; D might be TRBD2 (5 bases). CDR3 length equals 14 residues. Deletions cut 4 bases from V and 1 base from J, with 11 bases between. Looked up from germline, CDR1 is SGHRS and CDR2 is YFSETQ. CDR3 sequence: CASSPPGSQETQYF. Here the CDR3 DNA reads TGCGCCAGCAGCCCGCCGGGGAGCCAAGAGACCCAGTACTTC.

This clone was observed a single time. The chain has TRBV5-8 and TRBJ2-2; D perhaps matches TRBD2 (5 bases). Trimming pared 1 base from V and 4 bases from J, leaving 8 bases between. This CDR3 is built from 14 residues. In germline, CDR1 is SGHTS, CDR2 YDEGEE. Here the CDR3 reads CASSLRRVTGELFF. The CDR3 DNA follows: TGTGCCAGCAGCTTGCGGCGGGTCACCGGGGAGCTGTTTTTT.

The CDR3 protein is CASSLSGDGYNEQFF. In DNA, the CDR3 is TGTGCCAGCAGCTTAAGCGGGGACGGTTACAATGAGCAGTTCTTC. This chain connects TRBV7-3 to TRBJ2-1, with a weak D call TRBD2 (6 bases). The CDR3 length is 15 residues. Trimming shortened V by 1 base and J by 4 bases, and 11 bases separated the two germline ends. Germline V gene sequence: CDR1 SGHTA, CDR2 FQGTGA.

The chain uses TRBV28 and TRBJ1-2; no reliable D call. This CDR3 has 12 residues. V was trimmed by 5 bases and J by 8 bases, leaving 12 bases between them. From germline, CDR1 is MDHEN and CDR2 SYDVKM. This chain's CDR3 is CASSAFEHGYTF. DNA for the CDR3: TGTGCCAGCAGTGCCTTTGAACACGGCTACACCTTC.

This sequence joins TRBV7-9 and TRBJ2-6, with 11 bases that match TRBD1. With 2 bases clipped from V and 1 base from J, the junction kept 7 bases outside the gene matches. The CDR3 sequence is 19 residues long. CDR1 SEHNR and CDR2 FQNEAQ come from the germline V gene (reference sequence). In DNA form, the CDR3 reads TGTGCCAGCAGCTTACTAAGGTGGGACAGGGGGTCTGGGGCCAACGTCCTGACTTTC. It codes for CASSLLRWDRGSGANVLTF.

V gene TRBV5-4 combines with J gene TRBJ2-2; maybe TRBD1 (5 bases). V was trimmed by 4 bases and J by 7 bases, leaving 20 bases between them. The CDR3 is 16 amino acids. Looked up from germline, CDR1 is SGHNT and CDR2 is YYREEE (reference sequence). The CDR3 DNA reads TGTGCCAGCAGCCGGCCATTCGGGCCGGACATCGGGGAGCTGTTTTTT. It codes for CASSRPFGPDIGELFF.

The CDR3 DNA sequence: TGCAGTGCTAGGAAAAATGAAAAACTGTTTTTT. Translating gives CSARKNEKLFF. The genes are TRBV20-1 and TRBJ1-4; D gene ambiguous. V dropped 3 bases and J dropped 5 bases, with 4 bases sitting between them. Germline V gives CDR1 DFQATT, CDR2 SNEGSKA (reference sequence). The CDR3 sequence is 11 residues long.